This TCR beta chain comes out of a study of identical twins. Study-wide results and limits: With monozygotic twins, out-of-frame TCR alpha sharing exceeded what models estimated. Cord blood beta clonotypes that were abundant carried fewer insertions, and memory repertoires showed no such trend. One should note that invariant MAIT and iNKT cells could partly confound zero-insertion analyses.

TCRdb fed the 5' RACE reads into MiXCR, producing one record per CDR3 protein. The sample includes about 660,000 distinct CDR3 sequences, approximately 9% of them seen just once. This clonotype showed up just a few times. Antigen specificity is unknown. CDR1 is SEHNR, CDR2 FQNEAQ, per germline (reference sequence). V lost 5 bases and J lost 1; bases outside the gene matches: 10. The CDR3 runs to 17 residues. Every one of the donors was a healthy Caucasian. This sample also belongs to another study, concerning yellow fever vaccine responses in identical twins.

This receptor was obtained from a woman under 30 in good health. V is TRBV7-9 and J is TRBJ2-5, with 10 positions matching TRBD2. The sequenced sample consisted of PBMCs. The CDR3 sequence is CASSPLKGLASQETQYF. Written as DNA, the CDR3 is TGTGCCAGCAGCCCATTGAAGGGACTAGCGTCCCAAGAGACCCAGTACTTC.